One and the same sample provided the 21 T cell receptor beta chains below, sequenced in a study of PD-1 blockade in classical Hodgkin lymphoma. The protocol was immunoSEQ multiplex PCR, while the TCRdb copy is restricted to in-frame clones and leaves out a portion. In the table there are just over 20,000 clones, 70% to 85% of which are singletons. Time point of the sample: cycle 4 day 1 (C4D1), after six to seven weeks of nivolumab. Relapse was seen in all patients after autologous stem cell transplantation, and brentuximab vedotin exposure was variable. The material sequenced was peripheral blood mononuclear cells (PBMCs), taken before the fourth cycle of nivolumab. These receptors all come from a human donor with classical Hodgkin lymphoma.

The V call is TRBV5-1, the J call TRBJ1-5; D ambiguous. Trimming stripped 4 bases from V and 1 base from J, with 18 bases between. Germline assignment: CDR1 SGHRS and CDR2 YFSETQ. This CDR3 has 17 amino acids. CDR3 loop: CASSPGAGLASNQPQHF. The CDR3 DNA reads TGCGCCAGCAGCCCCGGTGCGGGGTTGGCGAGCAATCAGCCCCAGCATTTT.

The chain couples TRBV6-1 to TRBJ2-5; 12 bases fit TRBD1. Germline V CDR1 and CDR2: MNHNS, SASEGT. The CDR3 extends over 16 amino acids. With 3 bases clipped from V and 7 bases from J, the junction kept 9 bases outside the gene matches. The CDR3 DNA follows: TGTGCCAGCAGTGAGGCACCGGGACAGGGGGCTTTGACCCAGTACTTC. Protein sequence: CASSEAPGQGALTQYF.

This clone was found a few times. This chain joins TRBV7-8 and TRBJ1-4; possibly TRBD1 for D (5 bases). This CDR3 has 12 amino acids. CDR1 is SGHVS and CDR2 is FQNEAQ in the germline V gene. The V gene lost 3 bases and the J gene lost 12 bases, with 11 bases spanning the gap. CDR3 DNA sequence: TGTGCCAGCAGCTTTGGGGGTGGGGAACTGTTTTTT. Amino acids: CASSFGGGELFF.

This clone was counted a few times. The chain has TRBV5-6 and TRBJ2-7, with a tentative D call TRBD2 (5 bases). This CDR3 region has 17 residues. Germline CDR1 is SGHDT and CDR2 is YYEEEE. The V end was cut by 4 bases, the J end by 3 bases, with 23 bases between. The CDR3 DNA is TGTGCCAGCAGCGCACCCCCGGGAACCATGAAAAGCTACGAGCAGTACTTC. Amino acids: CASSAPPGTMKSYEQYF.

The chain has TRBV2 and TRBJ2-2; 9 nucleotides match TRBD1. V lost 5 bases to trimming and J lost 5 bases; unmatched junction nucleotides: 3. Germline loops: CDR1 SNHLY, CDR2 FYNNEI. The CDR3 is made up of 14 amino acids. This CDR3 is CASSWDRATGELFF. DNA of the CDR3: TGTGCCAGCAGTTGGGACAGGGCGACCGGGGAGCTGTTTTTT.

This clone has just one count. V and J are TRBV29-1 and TRBJ2-1; D unclear. The CDR3 has 16 residues. Germline V gene lookup returns CDR1 SQVTM and CDR2 ANQGSEA. The V end lost 5 bases, the J end lost 7 bases, and 24 bases lay between the germline ends. As DNA, the CDR3 is TGCAGCGTTCAGACGGCCTATACCTCTACTGGAAATGAGCAGTTCTTC. The encoded protein is CSVQTAYTSTGNEQFF.

J is TRBJ2-2 and V is TRBV15; a possible D gene is TRBD2 (6 bases). Germline V gene lookup returns CDR1 LNHNV and CDR2 YYDKDF (reference sequence). V lost 5 bases and J 0 bases, leaving 22 bases between the germline ends. The CDR3 contains 19 residues. The CDR3 reads CATSPSAGISGANTGELFF. CDR3 nucleotides: TGTGCCACCAGCCCCTCAGCAGGGATTAGCGGAGCGAACACCGGGGAGCTGTTTTTT. The entire variable domain, with the rest obtained from reference TRBV15 and TRBJ2-2, is as follows: DAMVIQNPRYQVTQFGKPVTLSCSQTLNHNVMYWYQQKSSQAPKLLFHYYDKDFNNEADTPDNFQSRRPNTSFCFLDIRSPGLGDTAMYLCATSPSAGISGANTGELFFGEGSRLTVL.

The rearrangement uses TRBV18 and TRBJ2-3; D remains ambiguous. V was trimmed by 4 bases and J by 2 bases, leaving 7 bases between them. Germline V gene sequence: CDR1 KGHSH, CDR2 LQKENI. The CDR3 is 13 residues long. The CDR3 coding sequence is TGTGCCAGCTCACTAATACTCACAGATACGCAGTATTTT. Translated: CASSLILTDTQYF.

This clone was detected only once. This chain connects TRBV6-5 to TRBJ1-5; 7 bases are a match to TRBD1. V trimming: 6 bases; J trimming: 3 bases; junction bases outside the gene matches: 5. Germline V lookup: CDR1 MNHEY, CDR2 SVGAGI. The CDR3 runs 14 residues. The CDR3 protein is CASRYRGPNQPQHF. The CDR3 DNA reads as TGTGCCAGCAGATACAGGGGTCCCAATCAGCCCCAGCATTTT.

The chain is built from TRBV28 and TRBJ2-7; TRBD1 agrees at 7 bases. There are 16 residues in the CDR3. Germline CDR1 reads MDHEN; CDR2 reads SYDVKM. The J segment lost 2 bases and the V segment lost 6 bases, leaving 13 bases of the junction unmatched. The CDR3 loop reads CASSHRGQAPPYEQYF. CDR3 in DNA: TGTGCCAGCAGCCACCGTGGACAGGCCCCCCCCTACGAGCAGTACTTC.

This clone occurred once. V usage is TRBV18 and J usage is TRBJ2-3, with 7 bases identical to TRBD2. V trimming: 2 bases; J trimming: 5 bases; junction bases outside the gene matches: 7. Germline CDR1 reads KGHSH; CDR2 reads LQKENI. The length of the CDR3 is 15 residues. CDR3 coding DNA: TGTGCCAGCTCACCAGGGTCTAGCGGAATAGATACGCAGTATTTT. It encodes CASSPGSSGIDTQYF.

The CDR3 sequence is CASSLEEGSRYNYGYTF. The CDR3 DNA reads TGTGCCAGCAGCTTAGAGGAGGGATCCCGATATAACTATGGCTACACCTTC. The chain recombines TRBV7-6 with TRBJ1-2; D is unresolved. The V gene's germline CDR1 is SGHVS and CDR2 FNYEAQ. The CDR3 has 17 residues. V was shortened by 1 base and J by 1 base, with 16 bases between the two germline ends.

The chain is built from TRBV19 and TRBJ2-3; no clear D gene. Germline lookup yields CDR1 LNHDA and CDR2 SQIVND (reference sequence). The CDR3 has 13 residues. V lost 6 bases to trimming and J lost 0 bases, with 7 bases between them. CDR3 amino acids: CASRDRSTDTQYF. DNA for the CDR3: TGTGCCAGTAGGGATCGTAGCACAGATACGCAGTATTTT.

The chain employs TRBV19 and TRBJ1-2; tentatively, D is TRBD1 (5 bases). The CDR3 is 12 amino acids. V lost 2 bases and J 4 bases, leaving 5 bases between the germline ends. The germline V gene encodes CDR1 LNHDA and CDR2 SQIVND (reference sequence). The DNA of the CDR3 is TGTGCCAGTAGTATAAGGGGCTATGGCTACACCTTC. As protein: CASSIRGYGYTF.

This chain uses TRBV15 with TRBJ1-4; possible D gene TRBD1, 6 bases. V lost 4 bases to trimming and J lost 2 bases, with 17 bases between them. The CDR3 extends over 17 amino acids. Per germline, CDR1 LNHNV and CDR2 YYDKDF (reference sequence). The CDR3 reads CATSTRQAPATNEKLFF. CDR3 coding DNA: TGTGCCACCAGCACAAGACAGGCACCGGCGACTAATGAAAAACTGTTTTTT.

The chain carries TRBV6-1 and TRBJ2-3; D gene uncertain. The germline gives CDR1 MNHNS, CDR2 SASEGT. The V end was cut by 1 base, the J end by 0 bases, with 11 bases between. The CDR3 has 16 amino acids. CDR3 loop: CASSEVARTSTDTQYF. CDR3 sequence (DNA): TGTGCCAGCAGTGAAGTGGCGCGAACCAGCACAGATACGCAGTATTTT.

The rearrangement links TRBV18 to TRBJ2-7; 7 nucleotides line up with TRBD1. The CDR3 loop spans 17 amino acids. Germline V lookup: CDR1 KGHSH, CDR2 LQKENI. J gave up 4 bases and V 5 bases, and 17 bases lay outside the gene matches. For the CDR3, the DNA is TGTGCCAGCTCATCCATTACCGGGACAGCCCAAAGTTACGAGCAGTACTTC. It yields the protein CASSSITGTAQSYEQYF.

By sample share, this clone is medium-sized. This chain connects TRBV4-1 to TRBJ1-1, with no clear D. Germline V gene sequence: CDR1 MGHRA, CDR2 YSYEKL. This CDR3 spans 14 amino acids. V lost 1 base and J lost 8, with 14 bases in between. The CDR3 nucleotides read TGCGCCAGCAGCCAAGGGGGTGGACCGACAGAAGCTTTCTTT. Translation: CASSQGGGPTEAFF.

The chain recombines TRBV18 with TRBJ2-7; TRBD1 or TRBD2 may be the D gene (5 bases each). This CDR3 is 14 amino acids long. Germline V gene sequence: CDR1 KGHSH, CDR2 LQKENI. The germline V and J ends were trimmed by 3 bases and 0 bases, with 9 bases remaining between them. CDR3 loop: CASSPGVGSYEQYF. For the CDR3, the DNA is TGTGCCAGCTCACCGGGGGTCGGCTCCTACGAGCAGTACTTC.

The V gene is TRBV28, the J gene TRBJ2-3; TRBD1 is a possible D gene (6 bases). Germline-derived CDR1 and CDR2 are MDHEN and SYDVKM. The V end was cut by 2 bases, the J end by 8 bases, with 17 bases between. This CDR3 spans 15 amino acids. CDR3 sequence reads: CASSLGTPSIGTQYF. CDR3 in DNA: TGTGCCAGCAGTTTAGGGACACCAAGCATCGGTACGCAGTATTTT.

The V call is TRBV6-5, the J call TRBJ1-1, with D possibly matching TRBD1 (6 bases). In germline, CDR1 is MNHEY, CDR2 SVGAGI. Deletions cut 5 bases from V and 1 base from J, with 11 bases between. The CDR3 sequence is 14 residues long. The CDR3 nucleotides are TGTGCCAGCAGTCTCGGGGGGGCGAACACTGAAGCTTTCTTT. This sequence encodes CASSLGGANTEAFF.